These 14 T cell receptor beta chains came from one sample sequenced in a study of shared clonotypes between healthy human individuals. Measured with immunoSEQ multiplex PCR; TCRdb has only the in-frame clones, and not every one. Counted here are 950,000 to 1,100,000 clones, around 75% occurring once; the ten biggest clones make up approximately 1.5%. Input material: memory CD4+ T cells sorted from blood. Subset reported: CD45RA-negative fraction. The receptors originated from a young man in good health.

The chain joins TRBV9 to TRBJ2-5; tentative D call: TRBD2 (6 bases). V dropped 7 bases and J dropped 5 bases, with 12 bases sitting between them. Germline lookup yields CDR1 SGDLS and CDR2 YYNGEE. The length of the CDR3 is 12 residues. The CDR3 sequence is CASGGEVETQYF. The CDR3 nucleotides read TGTGCCAGCGGAGGGGAGGTCGAGACCCAGTACTTC.

The chain combines TRBV2 with TRBJ2-5; TRBD2 matches 9 bases. Germline CDR1 SNHLY, CDR2 FYNNEI. The junction had 7 bases not matched to a gene; V was cut back by 6 bases and J by 5 bases. This CDR3 is built from 14 residues. CDR3 coding DNA: TGTGCCAGCAGGACCGGGACTAGCACGGAGACCCAGTACTTC. Amino acid sequence: CASRTGTSTETQYF. Together with reference TRBV2 and TRBJ2-5, the CDR3 gives the full variable domain: EPEVTQTPSHQVTQMGQEVILRCVPISNHLYFYWYRQILGQKVEFLVSFYNNEISEKSEIFDDQFSVERPDGSNFTLKIRSTKLEDSAMYFCASRTGTSTETQYFGPGTRLLVL.

On this clone: The junction departs from the called germline gene at one end, perhaps through a read error. The gene calls are TRBV7-2 and TRBJ1-4; TRBD1 might be the D (6 bases). CDR3 length equals 15 residues. The germline V gene encodes CDR1 SGHTA and CDR2 FQGNSA. This CDR3 is CASSLGGQTSEKLFF. The CDR3 bases are TGTGCCAGCAGCTTAGGCGGACAGACTAGTGAAAAACTGTTTTTT.

The rearrangement uses TRBV4-3 and TRBJ2-2, with a weak D call TRBD1 (5 bases). V was shortened by 1 base and J by 2 bases, with 11 bases between the two germline ends. This CDR3 spans 16 amino acids. Germline V lookup: CDR1 LGHNA, CDR2 YSLEER. The DNA of the CDR3 is TGCGCCAGCAGCCAAGGGGTCAGGGCTAACACCGGGGAGCTGTTTTTT. Protein product: CASSQGVRANTGELFF.

The genes are TRBV2 and TRBJ1-2; D gene unclear. Trimming took 4 bases from V and 3 from J, leaving 6 bases between them. The germline CDR1 and CDR2 sequences are SNHLY and FYNNEI. The CDR3 consists of 12 residues. This CDR3 reads CASSVGYYGYTF. The CDR3 region has the DNA TGTGCCAGCAGTGTGGGGTACTATGGCTACACCTTC.

The V call is TRBV19, the J call TRBJ2-7; D is ambiguous. This CDR3 region has 18 residues. With 4 bases removed from V and 0 bases from J, the gap between germline ends came to 22 bases. The germline CDR1 and CDR2 sequences are LNHDA and SQIVND (reference sequence). CDR3 DNA sequence: TGTGCCAGTAGTAGTATGAGGACCGCTACCAAGAGCTCCTACGAGCAGTACTTC. It yields the protein CASSSMRTATKSSYEQYF.

Note on this clone: A junction end diverges from the germline sequence, so it may reflect a read error. The J gene is TRBJ2-1, the V gene TRBV29-1; possibly TRBD2 for D (5 bases). CDR3 length: 12 residues. CDR1 and CDR2 (germline): SQVTM, ANQGSEA. This CDR3 is CSVEGNLAPLFF. In nucleotides, the CDR3 is TGCAGCGTCGAAGGTAATCTAGCTCCCCTGTTCTTC.

This chain connects TRBV11-2 to TRBJ1-1; tentative D call: TRBD1 (5 bases). This CDR3 is 15 amino acids long. The V end lost 5 bases, the J end lost 2 bases, and 15 bases lay between the germline ends. CDR1 is SGHAT, CDR2 FQNNGV, per germline. The CDR3 coding sequence is TGTGCCAGCAGCCATAGGGGAACGATTAACACTGAAGCTTTCTTT. This encodes CASSHRGTINTEAFF.

The chain is built from TRBV6-6 and TRBJ2-7; 9 bases agree with TRBD1. Trimming took 10 bases from V and 4 from J; bases not matched to a gene: 5. CDR3 length equals 12 residues. The V gene's germline CDR1 is MNHNY and CDR2 SVGAGI (reference sequence). DNA of the CDR3: TGTGCCACCCGGACAGGGGATTACGAGCAGTACTTC. It is translated as CATRTGDYEQYF.

Turning to this clone: The DNA is omitted, as the CDR3 cannot be located on it reliably, and the CDR3 follows TCRdb's listing. This chain uses TRBV18 with TRBJ1-5. Looked up from germline, CDR1 is KGHSH and CDR2 is LQKENI. The CDR3 sequence runs 14 residues, both termini included. CDR3 loop: CAYRCSGRNQPQHF.

This clone has just a few counts. At the DNA level, this CDR3 is encoded by other sequences in the same sample as well. The chain carries TRBV5-1 and TRBJ1-4, with D unclear. The V end was cut by 2 bases, the J end by 3 bases, with 5 bases between. CDR3 size: 13 residues. The germline CDR1 and CDR2 sequences are SGHRS and YFSETQ. The CDR3 nucleotides read TGCGCCAGCAGCTTTGGGGCTAATGAAAAACTGTTTTTT. It specifies CASSFGANEKLFF.

The chain combines TRBV5-3 with TRBJ2-7, with 9 nucleotides matching TRBD1. TRBV5-3 is given ORF status, its function remaining uncertain. The CDR3 totals 15 residues. Unmatched junction bases numbered 11, after V lost 7 bases and J lost 3 bases. The CDR3 reads CARLNTGQGNYEQYF. The CDR3 bases are TGTGCCAGACTTAATACGGGACAGGGCAACTACGAGCAGTACTTC.

This sequence joins TRBV4-1 and TRBJ1-5; TRBD1 is a possible D gene (6 bases). The CDR3 covers 16 residues. The V gene's germline CDR1 is MGHRA and CDR2 YSYEKL. V gave up 4 bases and J gave up 7 bases, with 20 bases separating them. Written as DNA, the CDR3 is TGCGCCAGCAGCCCGACGGGGGCCACTCTAGGGCAGCCCCAGCATTTT. Translation gives CASSPTGATLGQPQHF.

This clone turned up a few times. The genes are TRBV5-1 and TRBJ2-3, with TRBD1 identical over 10 bases. This CDR3 contains 15 residues. V gave up 7 bases and J gave up 6 bases; unmatched junction bases: 11. Germline V gene sequence: CDR1 SGHRS, CDR2 YFSETQ. The CDR3 DNA follows: TGCGCCAGCGCCCCGACAGGGGGCAGTGTGGATACGCAGTATTTT. Translating gives CASAPTGGSVDTQYF.